This TCR beta chain derives from a study of T-cell memory formation after mild COVID-19. CDR1 is WSHSY, CDR2 SAAADI, per germline. Trimming cost V 4 bases and J 8 bases, with 14 bases left between them. CDR3 size: 13 residues. This clonotype was seen a few times. TCRdb re-called the 5' RACE reads through MiXCR, storing one row per CDR3 protein. The table has tens of thousands of distinct CDR3 sequences, roughly 12% seen once. The chain carries TRBV10-2 and TRBJ1-1; D possibly corresponds to TRBD1 (5 bases). The clonotype was recovered from a man aged 18 to 30 who had mild COVID-19 (a few samples of this study predate the infection). Cell type and time point are not known. The sample consisted of PBMCs or a T cell subset sorted from them (not recorded which). In DNA, the CDR3 is TGCGCCAGCAGTGGGAGTCCAGGGCGGGAAGCTTTCTTT. Translating gives CASSGSPGREAFF.